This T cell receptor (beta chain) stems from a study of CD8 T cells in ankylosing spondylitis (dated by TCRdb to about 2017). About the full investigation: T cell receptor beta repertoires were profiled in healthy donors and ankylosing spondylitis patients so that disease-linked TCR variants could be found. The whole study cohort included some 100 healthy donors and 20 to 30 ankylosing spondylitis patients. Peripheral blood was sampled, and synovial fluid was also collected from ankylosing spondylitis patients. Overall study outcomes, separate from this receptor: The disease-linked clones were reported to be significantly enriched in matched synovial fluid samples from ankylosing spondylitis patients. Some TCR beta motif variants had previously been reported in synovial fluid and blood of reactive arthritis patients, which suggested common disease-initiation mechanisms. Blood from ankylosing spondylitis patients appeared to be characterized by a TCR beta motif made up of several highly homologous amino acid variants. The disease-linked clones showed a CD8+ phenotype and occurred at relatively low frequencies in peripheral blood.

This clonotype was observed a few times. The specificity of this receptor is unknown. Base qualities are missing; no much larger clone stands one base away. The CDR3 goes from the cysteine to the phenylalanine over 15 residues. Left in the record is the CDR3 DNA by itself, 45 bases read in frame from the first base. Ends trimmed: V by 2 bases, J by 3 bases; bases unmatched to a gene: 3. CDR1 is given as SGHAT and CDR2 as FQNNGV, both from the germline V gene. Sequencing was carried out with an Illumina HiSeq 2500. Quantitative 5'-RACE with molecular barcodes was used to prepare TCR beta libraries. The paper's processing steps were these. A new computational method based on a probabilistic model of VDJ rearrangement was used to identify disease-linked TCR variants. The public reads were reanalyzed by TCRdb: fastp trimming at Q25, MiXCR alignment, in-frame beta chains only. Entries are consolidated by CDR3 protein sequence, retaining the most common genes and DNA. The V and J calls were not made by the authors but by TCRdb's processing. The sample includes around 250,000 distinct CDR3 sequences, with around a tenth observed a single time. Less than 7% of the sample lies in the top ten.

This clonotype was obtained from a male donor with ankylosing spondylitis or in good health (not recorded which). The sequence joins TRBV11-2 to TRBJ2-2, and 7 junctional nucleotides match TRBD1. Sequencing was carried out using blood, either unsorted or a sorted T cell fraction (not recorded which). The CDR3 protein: CASSLLQGYTGELFF. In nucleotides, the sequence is TGTGCCAGCAGCTTACTACAGGGGTACACCGGGGAGCTGTTTTTT.